A single sample is the source of the 2 T cell receptor beta chains below, sequenced in a study of blood T cell repertoires in COVID-19 (dated by TCRdb to about 2020). The library came from the immunoSEQ multiplex PCR assay. TCRdb mirrors the immuneACCESS table, restricted to in-frame sequences. Some clones are absent from its copies; in checked studies, under half trace to an unresolved V gene, and the reason for the others is unknown. The sample profile shows approximately 110,000 clones; approximately 90% of them were found once. Of the sample, roughly 2% falls within the top ten clones. Sample: peripheral blood. All receptors derive from a man aged 50 to 59 with COVID-19, enrolled during active disease.

The genes are TRBV19 and TRBJ2-1; TRBD2 aligns across 14 bases. Germline trimming cut 3 bases from V and 9 bases from J; bases unmatched to any gene: 10. The CDR3 loop spans 17 amino acids. Germline lookup yields CDR1 LNHDA and CDR2 SQIVND (reference sequence). The CDR3 nucleotides read TGTGCCAGTAGTATCTCCGGGACTAGCGGGAGACGGGGTGAGCAGTTCTTC. Translated, it gives CASSISGTSGRRGEQFF. The whole variable domain, remainder taken from reference TRBV19 and TRBJ2-1, is DGGITQSPKYLFRKEGQNVTLSCEQNLNHDAMYWYRQDPGQGLRLIYYSQIVNDFQKGDIAEGYSVSREKKESFPLTVTSAQKNPTAFYLCASSISGTSGRRGEQFFGPGTRLTVL.

This clone has a single count. The V and J genes are TRBV10-2 and TRBJ2-1; TRBD2 aligns across 14 bases. The germline V gene encodes CDR1 WSHSY and CDR2 SAAADI. The ends lost 0 bases at V and 7 bases at J; junction bases unmatched: 2. The CDR3 sequence is 16 residues long. The DNA of the CDR3 is TGCGCCAGCAGTGAGTCCGGACTAGCGGGAGGAAATGAGCAGTTCTTC. This encodes CASSESGLAGGNEQFF.